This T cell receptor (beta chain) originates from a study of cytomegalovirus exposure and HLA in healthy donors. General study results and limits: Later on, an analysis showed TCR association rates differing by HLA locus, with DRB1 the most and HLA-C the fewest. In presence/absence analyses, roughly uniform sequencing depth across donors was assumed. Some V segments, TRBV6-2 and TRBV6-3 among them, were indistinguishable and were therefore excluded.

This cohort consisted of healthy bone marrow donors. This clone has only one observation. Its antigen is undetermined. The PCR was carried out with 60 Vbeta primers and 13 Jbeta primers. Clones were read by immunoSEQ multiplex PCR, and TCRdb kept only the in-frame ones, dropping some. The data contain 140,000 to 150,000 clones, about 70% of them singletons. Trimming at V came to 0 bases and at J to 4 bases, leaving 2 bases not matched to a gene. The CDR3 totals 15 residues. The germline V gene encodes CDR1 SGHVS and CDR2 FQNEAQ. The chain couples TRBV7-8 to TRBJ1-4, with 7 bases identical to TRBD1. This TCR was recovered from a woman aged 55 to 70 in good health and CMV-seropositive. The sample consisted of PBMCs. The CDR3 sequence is CASSLAGQSNEKLFF. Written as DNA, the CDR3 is TGTGCCAGCAGCTTAGCGGGACAGAGTAATGAAAAACTGTTTTTT. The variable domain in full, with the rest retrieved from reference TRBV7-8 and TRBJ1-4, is GAGVSQSPRYKVAKRGQDVALRCDPISGHVSLFWYQQALGQGPEFLTYFQNEAQLDKSGLPSDRFFAERPEGSVSTLKIQRTQQEDSAVYLCASSLAGQSNEKLFFGSGTQLSVL.